This is a list of T cell receptor beta chains from one sample in a study of cytomegalovirus exposure and HLA in healthy donors. Assay used: immunoSEQ multiplex PCR; TCRdb lists only in-frame clones, some missing. Among around 130,000 clones listed, roughly 77% were seen once. Sequences were obtained from PBMCs. The receptors originated from a woman in her 30s in good health and CMV-seronegative. The CDR3 runs from the conserved cysteine through the conserved F or W. Each record gives: CDR3 length, D gene, V gene, J gene, clone size, CDR3 protein, CDR3 DNA. The D gene is left open where the match is weak. Rows give clone size only sometimes, using once, few, many, or a class for an expanded clone.

15,TRBD2,TRBV11-2,TRBJ2-1,NA,CASSRGLAEYNEQFF,TGTGCCAGCAGCCGGGGACTAGCGGAATACAATGAGCAGTTCTTC
16,NA,TRBV7-9,TRBJ1-2,NA,CASSLVGGTGKNGYTF,TGTGCCAGCAGCCTGGTGGGCGGTACAGGGAAAAATGGCTACACCTTC
18,TRBD2,TRBV19,TRBJ2-4,NA,CASSISSGVAGTKNIQYF,TGTGCCAGTAGTATCAGTTCCGGGGTAGCGGGGACCAAAAACATTCAGTACTTC
15,NA,TRBV30,TRBJ2-7,NA,CAWSVPEGDVYEQYF,TGTGCCTGGAGTGTACCGGAGGGAGATGTTTACGAGCAGTACTTC
11,TRBD1,TRBV29-1,TRBJ1-3,few,CSVDRVGTIYF,TGCAGCGTCGACAGGGTAGGGACCATATATTTT
14,NA,TRBV7-2,TRBJ2-5,once,CASSYLGGLSTQYF,TGTGCCAGCAGCTACCTGGGGGGGCTATCGACCCAGTACTTC
17,NA,TRBV6-1,TRBJ1-4,NA,CASSAKTGLRANEKLFF,TGTGCCAGCAGTGCTAAGACAGGACTTCGTGCTAATGAAAAACTGTTTTTT
13,NA,TRBV2,TRBJ2-7,NA,CAGSVRAGDEQYF,TGTGCCGGCAGTGTCAGGGCTGGGGACGAGCAGTACTTC
16,TRBD1,TRBV7-2,TRBJ2-3,NA,CASRAGTGGMVDTQYF,TGTGCCAGCAGAGCCGGGACAGGGGGCATGGTAGATACGCAGTATTTT
16,TRBD1,TRBV6-6,TRBJ1-1,once,CASRPSTGLGNTEAFF,TGTGCCAGCAGACCTTCGACAGGGCTGGGGAACACTGAAGCTTTCTTT
15,TRBD2,TRBV29-1,TRBJ2-2,few,CSVGGSGRDTGELFF,TGCAGCGTTGGGGGCAGCGGGAGAGATACCGGGGAGCTGTTTTTT
15,NA,TRBV5-1,TRBJ2-5,NA,CASSFFLGGRETQYF,TGCGCCAGCAGCTTCTTTTTAGGGGGAAGGGAGACCCAGTACTTC
13,TRBD2,TRBV5-1,TRBJ2-3,NA,CASSREGPDTQYF,TGCGCCAGCAGCCGGGAGGGACCAGATACGCAGTATTTT
12,NA,TRBV7-9,TRBJ1-1,NA,CSSSSVNTEAFF,TGTTCCAGCAGCTCCGTAAACACTGAAGCTTTCTTT
17,TRBD1,TRBV4-1,TRBJ2-1,NA,CASSQDTGTGGYNEQFF,TGCGCCAGCAGCCAAGATACCGGGACAGGAGGCTACAATGAGCAGTTCTTC
14,TRBD1,TRBV7-3,TRBJ2-7,NA,CASSLGTAPYEQYF,TGTGCCAGCAGCCTCGGGACAGCCCCCTACGAGCAGTACTTC
15,TRBD2,TRBV11-2,TRBJ2-2,few,CASSLLGGATGELFF,TGTGCCAGCAGCTTACTCGGGGGGGCGACCGGGGAGCTGTTTTTT